The clone carrying this T cell receptor (beta chain) appeared many times. The data were obtained in a study of human T cells and chemical hapten exposure. Trimming cost V 1 base and J 2 bases, with 6 bases left between them. Germline assignment: CDR1 LGHNT and CDR2 FRNRAP. CDR3 size: 13 residues. TCRdb passed the RACE reads through MiXCR, listing each CDR3 protein once. The sample yields roughly 380,000 distinct CDR3 sequences, more than 4.5% seen once. Time point indicated: patch test 1, 2 weeks after DPC sensitization. Noted treatment: therapeutic diphenylcyclopropenone sensitization with weekly scalp DPC.

The source material was whole blood, sampled in connection with sensitization to the hapten diphenylcyclopropenone (DPC). V and J are TRBV12-5 and TRBJ2-7, with D uncertain. The receptor was derived from a woman aged 45-60 years with alopecia areata. Some clones in this sample may be carry-over from other donors' samples. The CDR3 here is CASGLDGTYEQYF. The CDR3 bases are TGTGCTAGTGGTTTGGACGGAACCTACGAGCAGTACTTC. Drawing the rest from reference TRBV12-5 and TRBJ2-7, the complete variable domain is DARVTQTPRHKVTEMGQEVTMRCQPILGHNTVFWYRQTMMQGLELLAYFRNRAPLDDSGMPKDRFSAEMPDATLATLKIQPSEPRDSAVYFCASGLDGTYEQYFGPGTRLTVT.